One and the same sample provided the 8 T cell receptor beta chains below, sequenced in a study of shared T cell receptors in the human thymus. Sequencing was performed with immunoSEQ multiplex PCR; in TCRdb, only in-frame clones are kept and a portion is missing. The sample contains 550,000 to 800,000 clones, roughly 85% of which appear only once. This sample also belongs to another study, concerning human thymus T cells.

The sample consisted of thymocytes. Every receptor here comes from a girl less than two years old with a congenital heart defect.

This clone showed up just a few times. This chain links TRBV10-1 with TRBJ1-6; 7 bases are a match to TRBD1. Unmatched junction bases numbered 12, after V lost 0 bases and J lost 10 bases. This CDR3 is 17 amino acids long. Germline lookup yields CDR1 WNHNN and CDR2 SYGVQD (reference sequence). CDR3 DNA sequence: TGCGCCAGCAGTGAGTCGGGAACCCGGGACAGAAGATCACCCCTCCACTTT. Translating it yields CASSESGTRDRRSPLHF.

The chain carries TRBV4-3 and TRBJ1-2, with 7 bases identical to TRBD1. From germline, CDR1 is LGHNA and CDR2 YSLEER. Trimming cost V 0 bases and J 6 bases; bases outside gene matches: 4. This CDR3 is 14 amino acids long. The DNA for the CDR3 is TGCGCCAGCAGCCAAGATGTAGGGGGCGATGGCTACACCTTC. This encodes CASSQDVGGDGYTF.

The V call is TRBV6-1, the J call TRBJ1-2; 7 bases map to TRBD1. CDR1 is MNHNS, CDR2 SASEGT, per germline. V dropped 4 bases and J dropped 3; count of bases not matched to a gene: 8. The CDR3 has 15 residues. DNA for the CDR3: TGTGCCAGCAGTGTGGTCGACAGGGTGCACTATGGCTACACCTTC. This translates into CASSVVDRVHYGYTF.

The DNA for the CDR3 is TGTGCCAGCAGTTTTTCTCTTCAAAGCCACGATCAGGGGGCCATTGGCTACACCTTC. It specifies CASSFSLQSHDQGAIGYTF. V usage is TRBV27 and J usage is TRBJ1-2, with 8 bases aligning to TRBD1. Germline V gene lookup returns CDR1 MNHEY and CDR2 SMNVEV (reference sequence). V lost 3 bases, J lost 7 bases, and 22 bases stayed unmatched. The length of the CDR3 is 19 residues.

V and J are TRBV28 and TRBJ2-7; TRBD1 matches 8 bases. The CDR3 sequence is 15 residues long. Losses at the gene ends were 4 bases for V and 2 bases for J; bases not matched to a gene: 7. From germline, CDR1 is MDHEN and CDR2 SYDVKM. CDR3 sequence: CASSSPWTGPYEQYF. CDR3 bases: TGTGCCAGCAGTTCCCCCTGGACAGGGCCCTACGAGCAGTACTTC.

V and J are TRBV28 and TRBJ2-2, with D possibly being TRBD2 (6 bases). The length of the CDR3 is 15 residues. Germline CDR1 is MDHEN and CDR2 is SYDVKM. The V end was cut by 6 bases, the J end by 5 bases, with 16 bases between. The CDR3 region is CASSDRLVWTGELFF. CDR3 in DNA: TGTGCCAGCAGCGACCGACTAGTATGGACCGGGGAGCTGTTTTTT.

This clone has a handful of counts. V usage is TRBV2 and J usage is TRBJ1-3; D remains ambiguous. The germline V gene encodes CDR1 SNHLY and CDR2 FYNNEI. The CDR3 has 15 residues. Trimming removed 8 bases at V and 0 bases at J, with 14 bases between. CDR3 region: CASLEQAVSGNTIYF. CDR3 sequence (DNA): TGTGCCAGCCTCGAGCAGGCCGTCTCTGGAAACACCATATATTTT.

The gene calls are TRBV7-2 and TRBJ1-1, with D unresolved. From germline, CDR1 is SGHTA and CDR2 FQGNSA. V lost 1 base to trimming and J lost 4 bases, with 13 bases between them. The CDR3 is made up of 15 amino acids. As DNA, the CDR3 is TGTGCCAGCAGCTTAGTAATTGAGGGAACCACTGAAGCTTTCTTT. Translated: CASSLVIEGTTEAFF.